The rows below give T cell receptor beta chains drawn from one sample of a study of T cell repertoires in ileal Crohn's disease. Produced via immunoSEQ multiplex PCR; TCRdb's table is partial and in-frame only. The profile covers some 4,700 clones, with about 80% appearing a single time and approximately 15% taken by the ten largest. The sample consisted of ileal tissue. The receptors derive from an adult with Crohn's disease. Each CDR3 is given with its conserved first and last residue. D genes are given only for firm matches. Clone size, where shown, is once, few, many, or a class for clones that have expanded.

size | V | D | CDR3
. | TRBV5-8 | . | CASSLWQGHGDTEAFF
. | TRBV2 | . | CASRAGQPASEAFF
. | TRBV9 | TRBD1 | CASSAATGADTGELFF
. | TRBV15 | . | CATSSGGRETQYF
. | TRBV6-5 | TRBD1 | CASSYRGQTTGELFF
. | TRBV7-2 | . | CASSLIAGFDRNQPQHF
. | TRBV11-2 | TRBD1 | CASSRTGNYGYTF
. | TRBV2 | TRBD1 | CASSQTGGSGETQYF
. | TRBV9 | . | CASGAYNEQFF
. | TRBV7-8 | . | CASRPGTSRGNTIYF
. | TRBV4-1 | . | CASSPSDSSYVRGNSPLHF
. | TRBV4-3 | . | CASSQGGTSTDTQYF
. | TRBV6-1 | TRBD1 | CASSAGQGMGYGYTF
. | TRBV18 | . | CATRTGWGGEETQYF
. | TRBV7-2 | . | CASRGRTANNEQFF
few | TRBV9 | TRBD2 | CASSAGTTLSYNEQFF
. | TRBV28 | . | CATLTGANEKLFF
. | TRBV10-3 | . | CAISEADYEQYF
. | TRBV7-9 | TRBD2 | CASTVGTSGRKDEQFF